The 23 T cell receptor beta chains listed next were all sequenced from one sample in a study of shared clonotypes between healthy human individuals. TCRdb's copy holds only in-frame clones and misses some; the assay was immunoSEQ multiplex PCR. The sample consists of approximately 980,000 clones, 70% to 85% of them appearing once. Source material: memory CD4+ T cells sorted from blood. As for subset: CD45RA-negative fraction. All receptors derive from a man younger than 35 in good health.

The V gene is TRBV18, the J gene TRBJ2-2; 9 positions agree with TRBD1. This CDR3 is 16 amino acids long. V shed 2 bases, J shed 6 bases, and the junction held 7 bases outside the gene matches. Germline lookup yields CDR1 KGHSH and CDR2 LQKENI. CDR3 sequence reads: CASSPKGQGFAGELFF. The CDR3, as DNA: TGTGCCAGCTCACCAAAGGGACAGGGATTCGCCGGGGAGCTGTTTTTT.

The rearrangement links TRBV2 to TRBJ2-7, with 8 bases aligning to TRBD1. V gave up 5 bases and J gave up 0 bases; unmatched junction bases: 15. The germline gives CDR1 SNHLY, CDR2 FYNNEI. The CDR3 loop spans 18 amino acids. The CDR3 DNA is TGTGCCAGCAGTTGGAGTCAGGCGACAGGGGTCCACTCCTACGAGCAGTACTTC. Residues: CASSWSQATGVHSYEQYF.

The chain recombines TRBV14 with TRBJ2-1, with TRBD2 matching 12 bases. Germline trimming cut 4 bases from V and 0 bases from J; bases unmatched to any gene: 10. CDR1 and CDR2 from the germline V gene are SGHDN and FVKESK. This CDR3 has 19 amino acids. The CDR3 here is CASSPRLAGVGISYNEQFF. In DNA form, the CDR3 reads TGTGCCAGCAGCCCGCGACTAGCGGGAGTGGGGATCTCCTACAATGAGCAGTTCTTC.

V is TRBV12-5 and J is TRBJ2-1; 12 bases line up with TRBD2. V shed 4 bases and J 6 bases; nucleotides not matched to a gene: 4. The CDR3 is made up of 15 amino acids. Germline-derived CDR1 and CDR2 are LGHNT and FRNRAP. The CDR3: CASGSRLAGVNEQFF. In DNA form, the CDR3 reads TGTGCTAGTGGTTCCCGACTAGCGGGGGTCAATGAGCAGTTCTTC.

This chain joins TRBV28 and TRBJ2-4; D gene ambiguous. Trimming took 7 bases from V and 1 from J, leaving 17 bases between them. The CDR3 runs 16 residues. Looked up from germline, CDR1 is MDHEN and CDR2 is SYDVKM. As DNA, the CDR3 is TGTGCCAGCACCGCTAAGGGATTGGGGGCCAAAAACATTCAGTACTTC. It specifies CASTAKGLGAKNIQYF. Full variable domain (missing parts from reference TRBV28 and TRBJ2-4): DVKVTQSSRYLVKRTGEKVFLECVQDMDHENMFWYRQDPGLGLRLIYFSYDVKMKEKGDIPEGYSVSREKKERFSLILESASTNQTSMYLCASTAKGLGAKNIQYFGAGTRLSVL.

The chain employs TRBV11-3 and TRBJ2-5; TRBD2 matches at 10 bases. The CDR3 has 16 amino acids. V shed 4 bases and J 4 bases; nucleotides not matched to a gene: 9. Germline CDR1 is SGHNT and CDR2 is YENEEA. For the CDR3, the DNA is TGTGCCAGCAGCTCAACCTCAGCGGGGGGGCCAGAGACCCAGTACTTC. Amino acids: CASSSTSAGGPETQYF.

The chain combines TRBV2 with TRBJ1-1, with D possibly being TRBD1 (5 bases). The CDR3 loop spans 15 amino acids. V lost 4 bases and J 4 bases, leaving 16 bases between the germline ends. CDR1 is SNHLY and CDR2 is FYNNEI in the germline V gene. CDR3 sequence (DNA): TGTGCCAGCAGTGTAGAGGGACTGGATCGCACTGAAGCTTTCTTT. Protein sequence: CASSVEGLDRTEAFF.

This clone was seen only a few times. The genes are TRBV30 and TRBJ2-5, with a weak D call TRBD2 (6 bases). Germline assignment: CDR1 GTSNPN and CDR2 SVGIG (reference sequence). The length of the CDR3 is 14 residues. Trimming took off 0 bases at V and 5 bases at J, with 13 bases between the two ends. DNA for the CDR3: TGTGCCTGGAGTGTACTACGTGGAGGGGAGACCCAGTACTTC. Its protein product is CAWSVLRGGETQYF.

CDR3 residues: CSAQPGYEQFF. The DNA for the CDR3 is TGCAGTGCTCAGCCCGGCTACGAGCAGTTCTTC. This sequence joins TRBV20-1 and TRBJ2-1, with no clear D. The V gene's germline CDR1 is DFQATT and CDR2 SNEGSKA (reference sequence). There are 11 residues in the CDR3. Trimming took off 5 bases at V and 10 bases at J, with 12 bases between the two ends.

J is TRBJ2-7 and V is TRBV5-1; D might be TRBD1 (6 bases). CDR1 SGHRS and CDR2 YFSETQ come from the germline V gene. The CDR3 has 15 amino acids. V was clipped by 0 bases and J by 3 bases, with 13 bases between them. DNA for the CDR3: TGCGCCAGCAGCTTGGCACCGGACAGAAGCTACGAGCAGTACTTC. Translated, it gives CASSLAPDRSYEQYF.

V is TRBV6-1 and J is TRBJ1-2, with D tentatively TRBD1 (5 bases). V gave up 4 bases and J gave up 7 bases, with 13 bases separating them. The CDR3 loop spans 13 amino acids. The germline gives CDR1 MNHNS, CDR2 SASEGT. The CDR3 DNA follows: TGTGCCAGCAGTGGCCGAGGGGCAGGTGGCTACACCTTC. Translating gives CASSGRGAGGYTF.

The V call is TRBV18, the J call TRBJ1-1; unclear D gene. V dropped 0 bases and J dropped 3 bases, with 17 bases sitting between them. The germline CDR1 and CDR2 sequences are KGHSH and LQKENI. The length of the CDR3 is 17 residues. The CDR3 loop reads CASSPPRGSPEDTEAFF. DNA for the CDR3: TGTGCCAGCTCACCACCTCGTGGCAGCCCGGAGGACACTGAAGCTTTCTTT.

This chain joins TRBV6-1 and TRBJ2-1; D is unresolved. This CDR3 comprises 13 residues. Germline-derived CDR1 and CDR2 are MNHNS and SASEGT. Trimming stripped 6 bases from V and 4 bases from J, with 10 bases between. The CDR3 DNA reads TGTGCCAGCAGGAGTACAGATTACAATGAGCAGTTCTTC. As protein: CASRSTDYNEQFF.

The rearrangement uses TRBV7-2 and TRBJ2-7; 12 nucleotides line up with TRBD2. Germline V gives CDR1 SGHTA, CDR2 FQGNSA. The CDR3 runs to 15 residues. J lost 5 bases, V lost 4 bases, and 6 bases had no gene match. CDR3 sequence: CASSSTSGSANEQYF. The CDR3 DNA follows: TGTGCCAGCAGCTCGACTAGCGGGAGTGCAAACGAGCAGTACTTC. Full variable domain (missing parts from reference TRBV7-2 and TRBJ2-7): GAGVSQSPSNKVTEKGKDVELRCDPISGHTALYWYRQSLGQGLEFLIYFQGNSAPDKSGLPSDRFSAERTGGSVSTLTIQRTQQEDSAVYLCASSSTSGSANEQYFGPGTRLTVT.

The sample holds many counts of this clone. The chain is built from TRBV9 and TRBJ2-2, with 9 bases lining up with TRBD2. V lost 4 bases, J lost 3 bases, and 7 bases stayed unmatched. The CDR3 is 16 residues long. CDR1 and CDR2 from the germline V gene are SGDLS and YYNGEE. CDR3 DNA sequence: TGTGCCAGCAGCCTATTCCTAGCGGGATACACCGGGGAGCTGTTTTTT. Its translation: CASSLFLAGYTGELFF.

This clone appeared once. The chain uses TRBV19 and TRBJ2-6, with 10 bases aligning to TRBD1. The CDR3 covers 19 residues. V lost 6 bases and J lost 4; bases outside the gene matches: 15. CDR1 and CDR2 (germline): LNHDA, SQIVND (reference sequence). The CDR3 bases are TGTGCCAGTAGATATTCCGGGACAGGGGTCTCGCGAGGGGCCAACGTCCTGACTTTC. This translates into CASRYSGTGVSRGANVLTF.

The chain links TRBV14 to TRBJ2-1, with TRBD2 matching 7 bases. V was pared by 0 bases and J by 4 bases, with 6 bases of the junction left unmatched. This CDR3 is built from 16 residues. The germline gives CDR1 SGHDN, CDR2 FVKESK. The CDR3 sequence: CASSQDLASGYNEQFF. The DNA of the CDR3 is TGTGCCAGCAGCCAAGATCTGGCTAGCGGTTACAATGAGCAGTTCTTC.

This chain joins TRBV6-5 and TRBJ1-5; possibly TRBD1 for D (5 bases). CDR3 length: 13 amino acids. Germline V gene data show CDR1 as MNHEY and CDR2 as SVGAGI. The germline V and J ends were trimmed by 8 bases and 5 bases, with 13 bases remaining between them. CDR3 in DNA: TGTGCCAGCCAGGGATTACTGTATCAGCCCCAGCATTTT. The encoded protein is CASQGLLYQPQHF.

CDR3 region: CASTQSVPISGSPGISYNEQFF. In DNA form, the CDR3 reads TGTGCCAGCACCCAGTCCGTACCAATTAGCGGGTCACCGGGTATATCCTACAATGAGCAGTTCTTC. The chain couples TRBV9 to TRBJ2-1; 7 bases are shared with TRBD2. CDR1 SGDLS and CDR2 YYNGEE come from the germline V gene. V shed 6 bases, J shed 1 base, and the junction held 28 bases outside the gene matches. CDR3 length: 22 amino acids.

CDR3 bases: TGTGCCTGGACCGAACAGGTTTCACCCCTCCACTTT. Protein product: CAWTEQVSPLHF. This chain links TRBV30 with TRBJ1-6; TRBD1 is a possible D gene (5 bases). Germline CDR1 reads GTSNPN; CDR2 reads SVGIG (reference sequence). The CDR3 is 12 residues long. V was clipped by 4 bases and J by 9 bases, with 10 bases between them.

The chain recombines TRBV12-2 with TRBJ2-1; the table's D call, TRBD1, was not checked against the DNA. TRBV12-2 is flagged as a pseudogene. CDR3 size: 14 residues. CDR3 sequence reads: CASRCQDSYNEQFF. The CDR3 bases are TGTGCAAGTCGCTGCCAGGACTCCTACAATGAGCAGTTCTTC.

The V and J genes are TRBV5-5 and TRBJ2-7; a weak D match, TRBD2 (6 bases). V dropped 3 bases and J dropped 3 bases, with 19 bases sitting between them. The germline gives CDR1 SGHKS, CDR2 YYEKEE (reference sequence). This CDR3 has 16 amino acids. The CDR3 protein is CASSSYGGKKGYEQYF. The CDR3 DNA reads as TGTGCCAGCAGCTCCTATGGGGGGAAGAAAGGCTACGAGCAGTACTTC.

This chain joins TRBV5-1 and TRBJ2-7, with 8 bases aligning to TRBD1. CDR3 length equals 15 residues. Trimming at V came to 1 base and at J to 6 bases, leaving 9 bases not matched to a gene. Germline V gene data show CDR1 as SGHRS and CDR2 as YFSETQ. CDR3 coding DNA: TGCGCCAGCAGCTTGAGGGCAGGGGGCCCCGCCGAGCAGTACTTC. Translating it yields CASSLRAGGPAEQYF. Supplemented by reference TRBV5-1 and TRBJ2-7, the full variable domain reads KAGVTQTPRYLIKTRGQQVTLSCSPISGHRSVSWYQQTPGQGLQFLFEYFSETQRNKGNFPGRFSGRQFSNSRSEMNVSTLELGDSALYLCASSLRAGGPAEQYFGPGTRLTVT.